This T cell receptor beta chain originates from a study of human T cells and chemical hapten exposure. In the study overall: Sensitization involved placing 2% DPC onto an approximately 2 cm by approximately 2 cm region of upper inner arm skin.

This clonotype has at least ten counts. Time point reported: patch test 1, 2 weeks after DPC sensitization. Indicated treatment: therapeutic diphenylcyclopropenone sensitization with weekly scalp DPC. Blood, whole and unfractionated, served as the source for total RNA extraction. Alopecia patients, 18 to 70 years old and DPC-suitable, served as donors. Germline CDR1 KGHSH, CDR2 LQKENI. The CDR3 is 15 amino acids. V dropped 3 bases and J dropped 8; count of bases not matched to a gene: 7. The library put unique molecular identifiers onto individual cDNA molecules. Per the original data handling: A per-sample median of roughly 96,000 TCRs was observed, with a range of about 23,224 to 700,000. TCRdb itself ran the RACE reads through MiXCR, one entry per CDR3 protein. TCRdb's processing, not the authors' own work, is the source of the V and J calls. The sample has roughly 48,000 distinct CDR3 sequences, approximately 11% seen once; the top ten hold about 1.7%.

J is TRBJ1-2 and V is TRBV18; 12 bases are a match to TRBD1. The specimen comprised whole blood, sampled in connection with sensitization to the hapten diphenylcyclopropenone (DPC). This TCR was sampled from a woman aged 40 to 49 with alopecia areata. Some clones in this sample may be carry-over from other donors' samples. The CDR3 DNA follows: TGTGCCAGCTCACCGGGACAGGGGGCAATGAGAGGCTACACCTTC. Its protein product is CASSPGQGAMRGYTF.